This passage covers 21 T cell receptor beta chains from one sample sequenced in a study of T cells in Graves' hyperthyroidism and ophthalmopathy. TCR beta CDR3 regions were amplified from RNA. The TCR CDR3 first-round RT-PCR relied on the HTBI primer set. One entry per CDR3 protein, called by TCRdb with MiXCR from the multiplex PCR reads. The data contain more than 500,000 distinct CDR3 sequences, roughly 15% of them singletons. The sequenced sample was blood. The receptors here all came from a woman in her forties with Graves' ophthalmopathy.

A single count supports this clonotype. Since a much larger clone is just one base distant, this may be a read error. The chain has TRBV4-1 and TRBJ1-2; 9 bases match TRBD1. CDR1 is MGHRA, CDR2 YSYEKL, per germline. The CDR3 runs 15 residues. The CDR3 nucleotides read TGCGTCAGCAGCCTGCCGGACAGGGGACTCTATGGCTACACCTTC. It codes for CVSSLPDRGLYGYTF.

In its sample, this clonotype was seen many times. This chain joins TRBV6-1 and TRBJ1-2, with 7 bases fitting TRBD1. The CDR3 is 15 amino acids. V trimming: 8 bases; J trimming: 0 bases; junction bases outside the gene matches: 9. Germline lookup yields CDR1 MNHNS and CDR2 SASEGT. CDR3 sequence reads: CASRQGEGSNYGYTF. CDR3 DNA: TGTGCCAGCCGACAGGGAGAGGGGTCTAACTATGGCTACACCTTC.

The sample holds many counts of this clonotype. This CDR3 reads CSASRGRVQETQYF. CDR3 sequence (DNA): TGCAGTGCGTCCCGAGGCAGAGTACAAGAGACCCAGTACTTC. The rearrangement links TRBV20-1 to TRBJ2-5; no firm D call. The V and J ends lost 6 bases and 2 bases respectively, with 16 bases between them. From germline, CDR1 is DFQATT and CDR2 SNEGSKA (reference sequence). The CDR3 runs to 14 residues.

Many counts were recorded for this clonotype. The V gene is TRBV20-1, the J gene TRBJ2-5, with D possibly being TRBD2 (6 bases). V lost 4 bases and J lost 7, with 22 bases in between. The CDR3 is 15 residues long. The V gene's germline CDR1 is DFQATT and CDR2 SNEGSKA (reference sequence). The CDR3 protein is CSANSPGEWGGTQYF. In DNA form, the CDR3 reads TGCAGTGCTAACTCCCCTGGGGAGTGGGGAGGGACCCAGTACTTC.

This clonotype occurred many times. The V call is TRBV27, the J call TRBJ1-1, with D possibly matching TRBD1 (5 bases). Between the trimmed V and J ends, which lost 1 base and 4 bases, there was a span of 10 bases. Germline CDR1 and CDR2: MNHEY and SMNVEV (reference sequence). The CDR3 totals 14 residues. CDR3 nucleotide sequence: TGTGCCAGCAGTTTATTCGGGGGTACCACTGAAGCTTTCTTT. Its translation is CASSLFGGTTEAFF.

The J gene is TRBJ1-1, the V gene TRBV30, with D possibly being TRBD1 (5 bases). CDR3 size: 12 residues. Trimming cost V 0 bases and J 5 bases, with 7 bases left between them. The germline gives CDR1 GTSNPN, CDR2 SVGIG (reference sequence). CDR3 sequence: CAWSVGATEAFF. The CDR3 bases are TGTGCCTGGAGTGTAGGGGCGACTGAAGCTTTCTTT.

Many counts were recorded for this clonotype. V and J are TRBV14 and TRBJ1-1; D might be TRBD1 (5 bases). The CDR3 runs 14 residues. The germline V gene has CDR1 SGHDN and CDR2 FVKESK. Deletions cut 4 bases from V and 3 bases from J, with 12 bases between. The chain's CDR3 is CASSPRQGDTEAFF. CDR3 in DNA: TGTGCCAGCAGCCCCCGGCAGGGAGACACTGAAGCTTTCTTT.

Ten or more counts support this clonotype. Given a much more abundant clone one base away, this may be a read error. The V call is TRBV12-3 or TRBV12-4, the J call TRBJ2-7, with D hard to call. This CDR3 region has 15 residues. V shed 2 bases and J shed 3 bases, with 14 bases lying between them. CDR3 in DNA: TGTGCCAGCAGTTTAAAGGCCGGTAACCTCTACGAGCAGTACTTC. Translated, it gives CASSLKAGNLYEQYF.

This clonotype was recorded at least ten times. The chain uses TRBV27 and TRBJ1-1, with D uncertain. The V gene lost 6 bases and the J gene lost 2 bases, with 10 bases spanning the gap. The CDR3 contains 13 residues. Germline CDR1 reads MNHEY; CDR2 reads SMNVEV (reference sequence). CDR3 in amino acids: CASRQGSNTEAFF. CDR3 nucleotides: TGTGCCAGCAGACAAGGATCTAACACTGAAGCTTTCTTT.

This clonotype was observed many times. The chain carries TRBV10-3 and TRBJ2-7; D is perhaps TRBD1 or TRBD2 (5 bases each). Per the germline V gene, CDR1 is ENHRY and CDR2 is SYGVKD. This CDR3 is built from 14 residues. The ends were cut back, 4 bases at V and 4 bases at J, with 14 bases in the middle. The CDR3 DNA reads TGTGCCATCAGTGGAGGCGGTGGGGGTTACGAGCAGTACTTC. Translation: CAISGGGGGYEQYF.

This clonotype was detected many times. This rearrangement joins TRBV27 to TRBJ1-2; D is unclear. Germline V gives CDR1 MNHEY, CDR2 SMNVEV (reference sequence). The CDR3 runs 15 residues. The ends were cut back, 2 bases at V and 1 base at J, with 11 bases in the middle. In nucleotides, the CDR3 is TGTGCCAGCAGTTTAACCGGAATCGATAACTATGGCTACACCTTC. This codes for CASSLTGIDNYGYTF.

This clonotype has at least ten counts. V gene TRBV28 combines with J gene TRBJ2-7, with TRBD1 matching over 12 bases. V trimming: 4 bases; J trimming: 1 base; junction bases outside the gene matches: 8. Germline V gives CDR1 MDHEN, CDR2 SYDVKM. This CDR3 spans 17 amino acids. In DNA, the CDR3 is TGTGCCAGCAGTTCTCCGGGACAGGGGGCCCTTTCCTACGAGCAGTACTTC. Amino acids: CASSSPGQGALSYEQYF.

This clonotype was counted at least ten times. V gene TRBV11-2 combines with J gene TRBJ2-7; D possibly corresponds to TRBD1 (6 bases). The germline CDR1 and CDR2 sequences are SGHAT and FQNNGV. Deletions cut 0 bases from V and 2 bases from J, with 11 bases between. CDR3 length: 15 residues. Written as DNA, the CDR3 is TGTGCCAGCAGCTTAGAGGCAGGGGACGCCTACGAGCAGTACTTC. This codes for CASSLEAGDAYEQYF.

In this sample, this clonotype turned up many times. The rearrangement links TRBV18 to TRBJ2-7, with 9 positions matching TRBD2. CDR3 length: 15 amino acids. Trimming removed 3 bases from V and 2 bases from J; junction bases left unmatched: 5. CDR1 KGHSH and CDR2 LQKENI come from the germline V gene. The CDR3 here is CASSPAAGGTYEQYF. The CDR3, as DNA: TGTGCCAGCTCACCTGCAGCGGGAGGTACCTACGAGCAGTACTTC.

The table lists this clonotype with a count of one. The chain couples TRBV6-2 or TRBV6-3 to TRBJ1-1; D gene uncertain. The ends were cut back, 6 bases at V and 4 bases at J, with 9 bases in the middle. Germline lookup yields CDR1 MNHEY and CDR2 SVGEGT. This CDR3 contains 12 residues. The CDR3 sequence: CASRDFGTEAFF. The CDR3 region has the DNA TGTGCCAGCAGGGACTTCGGCACTGAAGCTTTCTTT.

This chain links TRBV11-1 with TRBJ1-2; 8 positions agree with TRBD1. The germline gives CDR1 SGHAT, CDR2 FQDESV (reference sequence). V gave up 5 bases and J gave up 1 base; unmatched junction bases: 12. The CDR3 sequence is 17 residues long. The CDR3 is CASSRPGTGHLNYGYTF. Here the CDR3 DNA reads TGTGCCAGCAGCCGCCCGGGGACAGGCCACCTTAACTATGGCTACACCTTC.

This sequence joins TRBV11-2 and TRBJ2-7; D is tentatively TRBD1 or TRBD2 (5 bases each). The germline CDR1 and CDR2 sequences are SGHAT and FQNNGV. V lost 6 bases and J 6 bases, leaving 9 bases between the germline ends. This CDR3 comprises 11 residues. The CDR3 DNA reads as TGTGCCAGCAGGGGGGTAGGCGAGCAGTACTTC. It yields the protein CASRGVGEQYF.

This clonotype occurred many times. This chain connects TRBV19 to TRBJ1-3; D is uncertain. Germline V CDR1 and CDR2: LNHDA, SQIVND (reference sequence). The CDR3 runs 14 residues. With 3 bases removed from V and 4 bases from J, the gap between germline ends came to 10 bases. CDR3 amino acids: CASSMSDSGNTIYF. The CDR3 DNA reads as TGTGCCAGTAGTATGTCCGATTCGGGAAACACCATATATTTT.

This chain joins TRBV20-1 and TRBJ1-6; D is unclear. Germline CDR1 DFQATT, CDR2 SNEGSKA (reference sequence). CDR3 size: 9 residues. The ends were cut back, 6 bases at V and 13 bases at J, with 7 bases in the middle. CDR3 sequence reads: CSAEGPLHF. The DNA of the CDR3 is TGCAGTGCCGAGGGCCCCCTCCACTTT.

This clonotype showed up many times. The chain couples TRBV7-9 to TRBJ2-7; a weak D match, TRBD1 (5 bases). The germline V gene has CDR1 SEHNR and CDR2 FQNEAQ (reference sequence). The ends were cut back, 3 bases at V and 3 bases at J, with 12 bases in the middle. The CDR3 spans 14 residues. The CDR3 nucleotides read TGTGCCAGCAGCTTCTCACAGGATTTCTACGAGCAGTACTTC. Amino acids: CASSFSQDFYEQYF.

The CDR3 sequence is CASSQNGPYEQYF. For the CDR3, the DNA is TGTGCCAGCAGCCAAAACGGCCCCTACGAGCAGTACTTC. V is TRBV28 and J is TRBJ2-7; D not resolved. Trimming left V 6 bases short and J 2 bases short, with 11 bases between. This CDR3 has 13 amino acids. The germline V gene encodes CDR1 MDHEN and CDR2 SYDVKM.